The clone carrying this TCR beta chain occurred a few times. The CDR3 is 14 amino acids. V lost 1 base and J 7 bases, leaving 12 bases between the germline ends. Germline CDR1 reads SGHRS; CDR2 reads YFSETQ. The data are from a study of response to subunit inactivated influenza vaccine. Using its own MiXCR run on the RT-PCR reads, TCRdb lists one record per CDR3 protein. The sample holds 290,000 or so distinct CDR3 sequences, roughly 22% seen once. This sample comprised PBMCs from blood, obtained 21 months after vaccination. The origin of this receptor is a man between 50 and 75 years old who received an inactivated influenza vaccine. The rearrangement uses TRBV5-1 and TRBJ2-1; D uncertain. CDR3 sequence reads: CASSLTVVGNEQFF. The DNA for the CDR3 is TGCGCCAGCAGCTTGACCGTTGTAGGGAATGAGCAGTTCTTC. Using reference TRBV5-1 and TRBJ2-1 for the parts outside the CDR3, the full variable domain is KAGVTQTPRYLIKTRGQQVTLSCSPISGHRSVSWYQQTPGQGLQFLFEYFSETQRNKGNFPGRFSGRQFSNSRSEMNVSTLELGDSALYLCASSLTVVGNEQFFGPGTRLTVL.